Given below is one T cell receptor (beta chain) in context. Its specificity is not known. Only in-frame clones appear in the TCRdb table, and some are missing; sequencing was by immunoSEQ multiplex PCR. The sample carries 240,000 or so clones, 85% to 95% recorded once. This record belongs to a study of T cell responses to AZD1222 COVID-19 vaccine. Study results and caveats: AZD1222 recipients seropositive at baseline numbered only 5 or 6. A reported finding is that nearly half of spike-specific TCRs target unmutated variant regions. Spike-specific TCR breadth and depth grew following two AZD1222 doses.

The germline gives CDR1 LGHNA, CDR2 YNFKEQ. Deletions cut 1 base from V and 6 bases from J, with 6 bases between. The length of the CDR3 is 13 residues. This clonotype was sampled from an adult in good health. The sequences come from peripheral blood, collected on day 0 of AZD1222 vaccination. This chain joins TRBV4-2 and TRBJ2-2; the D gene is possibly TRBD1 (5 bases). This chain's CDR3 is CASSQGGPGELFF. The CDR3 region has the DNA TGTGCCAGCAGCCAAGGGGGCCCCGGGGAGCTGTTTTTT.